Included here is one T cell receptor (beta chain) sequence, with context. Its antigen is as yet unknown. Negatively enriched CD4+ T cells were divided by CD45RA into naive and memory. This specimen belongs to a study of shared clonotypes between healthy human individuals. The study, taken as a whole, reports: Estimated richness values were generally larger in naive subsets than in memory subsets. Having only a few donors restricted how much genetic and exposure-history diversity was captured.

Genomic DNA from each subset was divided evenly over several immunoSEQ plates. Libraries were prepared by immunoSEQ multiplex PCR; TCRdb keeps only in-frame clonotypes and omits some of them. In the table there are about 2.3 million clones, approximately 93% of which are singletons. The sequencing sample was made of naive CD4+ T cells from PBMCs. Regarding subset: CD45RA+ positively selected. This sequence was found in a man between 18 and 35 years old in good health. Some clones in this sample may be carry-over from other donors' samples.

The CDR3 coding sequence is TGCGCCAGCAGTGAGGGCAAAGCAAACACCATATATTTT. This encodes CASSEGKANTIYF. The J gene is TRBJ1-3, the V gene TRBV10-2; D remains ambiguous. Germline values: CDR1 WSHSY, CDR2 SAAADI. V lost 2 bases to trimming and J lost 6 bases, with 8 bases between them. CDR3 length equals 13 residues.